The clone carrying this T cell receptor beta chain occurred once. What it recognizes is unknown. The data were taken from a study of shared clonotypes between healthy human individuals. CDR1 and CDR2 (germline): SGHTA, FQGNSA. V gave up 1 base and J gave up 8 bases, with 13 bases separating them. The CDR3 consists of 14 residues. Method: immunoSEQ multiplex PCR; TCRdb's copy keeps in-frame clones and lacks some. This sample has approximately 2.5 million clones, with more than 80% found just once. The study, taken as a whole, reports: Larger estimated richness was generally seen in naive subsets than in memory subsets.

This rearrangement joins TRBV7-2 to TRBJ2-3; a possible D gene is TRBD2 (5 bases). This TCR was sampled from a man aged 18 to 29 in good health. The sample consisted of naive CD4+ T cells sorted from blood. This sample's subset: CD45RA+ positively selected. CDR3 DNA: TGTGCCAGCAGCTTAGATGGGAGCCCACGTACGCAGTATTTT. It translates to CASSLDGSPRTQYF.